This T cell receptor beta chain was profiled in a study of CXCR3-negative and CXCR3-positive naive CD8 T cells. Whole-study context: Per library, roughly 1.4 +/- 0.3 million reads; around 150 million TRB reads overall. Study-level points and caveats: The TRB CDR3s that CXCR3-positive naive cells carried were more hydrophobic than those of CXCR3-negative naive cells. Diversity was high in both naive subsets and much lower in memory cells. Similar TRBV-TRBJ usage characterized naive CXCR3-negative and CXCR3-positive cells; memory cells differed.

The TRB libraries of cDNA were built by UMI-labeled 5' RACE. For each CDR3 protein, TCRdb gives one entry from its re-call of the 5' RACE reads, without DNA. This repertoire includes some 120,000 distinct CDR3 sequences. By phenotype, naive CD8+ T cells were CD45RO-CCR7+CD27+CD95-. CDR3 length: 13 residues. Germline assignment: CDR1 SQVTM and CDR2 ANQGSEA. Details on this clonotype: Its antigen is currently unknown.

The chain is built from TRBV29-1 and TRBJ1-1; TCRdb's D call, TRBD1, is unchecked because there is no DNA. The source material was naive CXCR3+ CD8+ T cells from blood. Subset defined: CD45RO-CCR7+CD27+CD95- naive CD8+ T cells expressing CXCR3 (TNR3+). This TCR derives from a human donor in good health. Some clones in this sample may be carry-over from other donors' samples. CDR3 protein: CSAGTGGNTEAFF.